This T cell receptor beta chain was identified during a study of blood T cell repertoires in COVID-19. Across the whole study: The United States, Italy and Spain provided the acute and convalescent COVID-19 samples. Sample material is recorded as cDNA or gDNA derived from T cells, B-cell-depleted T cells, or PBMCs.

The CDR3 length is 16 residues. The V gene's germline CDR1 is KGHDR and CDR2 SFDVKD. The V end lost 4 bases, the J end lost 7 bases, and 19 bases lay between the germline ends. Data came from immunoSEQ multiplex PCR; TCRdb stores just in-frame clones and leaves some out. The sample has under 150,000 clones, 85% seen once. This clone appeared many times. The J gene is TRBJ2-1, the V gene TRBV24-1, with a tentative D call TRBD2 (6 bases). The receptor was derived from a man older than 75 with acute or convalescent COVID-19. The sample was peripheral blood. The CDR3 loop is CATSEPAAGTENEQFF. DNA of the CDR3: TGTGCCACCAGTGAGCCGGCGGCGGGAACGGAAAATGAGCAGTTCTTC.